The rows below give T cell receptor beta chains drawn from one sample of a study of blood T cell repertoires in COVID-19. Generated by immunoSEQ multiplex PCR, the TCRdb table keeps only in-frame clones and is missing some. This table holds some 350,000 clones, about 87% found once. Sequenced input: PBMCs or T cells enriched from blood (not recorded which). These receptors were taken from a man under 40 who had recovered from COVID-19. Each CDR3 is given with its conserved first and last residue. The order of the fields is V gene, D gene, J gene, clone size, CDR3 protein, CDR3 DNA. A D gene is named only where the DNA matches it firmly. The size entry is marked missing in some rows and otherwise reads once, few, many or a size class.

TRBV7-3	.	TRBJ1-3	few	CASSLRSSGNTIYF	TGTGCCAGCAGCTTGCGATCCTCTGGAAACACCATATATTTT
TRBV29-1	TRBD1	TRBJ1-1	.	CSAQRWRDRDQTFTEAFF	TGCAGCGCCCAAAGGTGGAGGGACAGGGACCAGACGTTCACTGAAGCTTTCTTT
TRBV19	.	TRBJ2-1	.	CASSILGQGGYNEQFF	TGTGCCAGTAGTATTTTGGGGCAGGGAGGATACAATGAGCAGTTCTTC
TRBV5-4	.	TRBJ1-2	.	CASSQDLGSFHGYTF	TGTGCCAGCAGCCAAGACCTCGGGAGTTTCCATGGCTACACCTTC
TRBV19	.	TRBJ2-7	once	CASRNRGLSEQYF	TGTGCCAGTAGAAATAGGGGTTTGTCCGAGCAGTACTTC
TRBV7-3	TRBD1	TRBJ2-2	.	CASSLTPGTGNTGELFF	TGTGCCAGCAGCTTAACCCCCGGGACAGGGAACACCGGGGAGCTGTTTTTT
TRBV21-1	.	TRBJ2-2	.	CASSTGQNTGELFF	TGTGCCAGCAGCACGGGACAGAACACCGGGGAGCTGTTTTTT
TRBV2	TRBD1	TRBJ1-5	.	CASSADRGLRQPQHF	TGTGCCAGCAGCGCAGACAGGGGGCTACGGCAGCCCCAGCATTTT
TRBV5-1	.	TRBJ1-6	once	CASSLAGEFYSPLHF	TGCGCCAGCAGCTTGGCGGGAGAATTTTATTCACCCCTCCACTTT
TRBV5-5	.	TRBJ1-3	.	CASSLTGSSGNTIYF	TGTGCCAGCAGCTTAACAGGGAGCTCTGGAAACACCATATATTTT
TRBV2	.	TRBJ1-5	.	CASGRGGNQPQHF	TGTGCCAGTGGGCGGGGAGGCAATCAGCCCCAGCATTTT
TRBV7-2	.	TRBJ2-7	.	CASSFRWGSHEQYF	TGTGCCAGCAGCTTCAGGTGGGGCAGCCACGAGCAGTACTTC
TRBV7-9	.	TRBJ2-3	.	CASSLGAGTRGDTQYF	TGTGCCAGCAGCTTAGGCGCGGGTACCCGCGGAGATACGCAGTATTTT
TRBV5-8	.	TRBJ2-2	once	CASSLVAGVTGELFF	TGTGCCAGCAGCTTGGTGGCAGGGGTCACCGGGGAGCTGTTTTTT
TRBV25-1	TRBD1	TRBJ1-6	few	CASSGDSFSPHF	TGTGCCAGCAGCGGGGACAGTTTCTCTCCCCACTTT
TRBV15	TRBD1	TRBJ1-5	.	CATSSTGQGNQPQHF	TGTGCCACCAGCAGTACCGGACAGGGTAATCAGCCCCAGCATTTT
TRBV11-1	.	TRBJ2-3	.	CASSSRETSTDTQYF	TGTGCCAGCAGCTCACGAGAAACTAGCACAGATACGCAGTATTTT
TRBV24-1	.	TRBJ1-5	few	CATRGAGVNQPQHF	TGTGCCACCAGAGGGGCAGGGGTCAATCAGCCCCAGCATTTT
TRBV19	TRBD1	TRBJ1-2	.	CASSIDPGGTRTGGYTF	TGTGCCAGTAGTATAGATCCTGGAGGGACCCGGACAGGAGGCTACACCTTC
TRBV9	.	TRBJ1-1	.	CASSVVVGGTEAFF	TGTGCCAGCAGCGTAGTGGTTGGAGGGACTGAAGCTTTCTTT
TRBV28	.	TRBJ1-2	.	CASSPPHVNYGYTF	TGTGCCAGCAGCCCACCACATGTTAACTATGGCTACACCTTC
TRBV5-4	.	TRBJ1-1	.	CASRMGGASEAFF	TGTGCCAGCAGGATGGGGGGGGCAAGTGAAGCTTTCTTT
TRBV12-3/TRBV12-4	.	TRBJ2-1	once	CASTFSSYNEQFF	TGTGCCAGCACCTTCAGTTCCTACAATGAGCAGTTCTTC
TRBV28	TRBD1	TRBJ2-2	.	CASTTQGAAGELFF	TGTGCCAGCACCACGCAGGGGGCGGCCGGGGAGCTGTTTTTT